These 28 T cell receptor beta chains came from one sample sequenced in a study of cytomegalovirus exposure and HLA in healthy donors. Primers included in the PCR were 60 Vbeta and 13 Jbeta primers. Some clones are missing from TCRdb's copy, which holds only in-frame ones; the method was immunoSEQ multiplex PCR. This sample yields approximately 150,000 clones, of which around 72% are seen a single time; approximately 2.1% belongs to the top ten. Material for sequencing was PBMCs. The origin of the receptors is a man aged 35 to 55 in good health and CMV-seronegative.

This clone has just a few counts. The chain has TRBV6-5 and TRBJ2-7; TRBD1 agrees at 7 bases. V shed 5 bases, J shed 3 bases, and the junction held 7 bases outside the gene matches. The CDR3 has 14 residues. Germline CDR1 MNHEY, CDR2 SVGAGI. The CDR3: CASSRDSRNYEQYF. The CDR3, as DNA: TGTGCCAGCAGTCGGGACAGCCGAAACTACGAGCAGTACTTC.

V is TRBV6-5 and J is TRBJ1-1; D ambiguous. CDR3 size: 14 residues. Deletions cut 7 bases from V and 2 bases from J, with 14 bases between. CDR1 and CDR2 from the germline V gene are MNHEY and SVGAGI. CDR3: CASTVGSLNTEAFF. The CDR3 region has the DNA TGTGCCAGCACCGTCGGGTCTCTTAACACTGAAGCTTTCTTT.

V and J are TRBV5-8 and TRBJ2-5; 9 positions match TRBD1. CDR1 and CDR2 (germline): SGHTS, YDEGEE. This CDR3 has 14 residues. After removal of 6 bases from V and 1 base from J, the junction contained 4 bases not matched to a gene. The CDR3 coding sequence is TGTGCCAGCAACAGGGACAGGGCCCAAGAGACCCAGTACTTC. Translation gives CASNRDRAQETQYF.

The J gene is TRBJ2-7, the V gene TRBV27; TRBD2 agrees at 10 bases. This CDR3 region has 14 residues. Losses at the gene ends were 3 bases for V and 9 bases for J; bases not matched to a gene: 8. CDR1 and CDR2 (germline): MNHEY, SMNVEV (reference sequence). This CDR3 is CASSFSSGGLGQYF. CDR3 bases: TGTGCCAGCAGTTTTTCTAGCGGGGGCTTAGGGCAGTACTTC.

This sequence joins TRBV30 and TRBJ2-7; D remains ambiguous. This CDR3 spans 11 amino acids. Germline CDR1 and CDR2: GTSNPN and SVGIG (reference sequence). The V end lost 3 bases, the J end lost 3 bases, and 6 bases lay between the germline ends. The DNA of the CDR3 is TGTGCCTGGAGCCGGAGCTACGAGCAGTACTTC. This codes for CAWSRSYEQYF.

The rearrangement links TRBV10-2 to TRBJ2-1; 9 nucleotides line up with TRBD2. The junction had 2 bases not matched to a gene; V was cut back by 5 bases and J by 3 bases. CDR1 is WSHSY, CDR2 SAAADI, per germline. This CDR3 comprises 14 residues. CDR3 bases: TGCGCCAGCAGTCTAGCGGGAAGCTACAATGAGCAGTTCTTC. It specifies CASSLAGSYNEQFF.

V and J are TRBV9 and TRBJ2-7; D possibly corresponds to TRBD2 (6 bases). The V gene's germline CDR1 is SGDLS and CDR2 YYNGEE. Trimming removed 3 bases at V and 2 bases at J, with 12 bases between. This CDR3 comprises 14 residues. CDR3 coding DNA: TGTGCCAGCAGCGCGGGACTTTCTCCCTACGAGCAGTACTTC. The encoded protein is CASSAGLSPYEQYF. The variable domain in full, with the rest retrieved from reference TRBV9 and TRBJ2-7, is DSGVTQTPKHLITATGQRVTLRCSPRSGDLSVYWYQQSLDQGLQFLIQYYNGEERAKGNILERFSAQQFPDLHSELNLSSLELGDSALYFCASSAGLSPYEQYFGPGTRLTVT.

This clone was observed once. The chain combines TRBV6-4 with TRBJ2-7; 11 bases line up with TRBD2. The junction had 4 bases not matched to a gene; V was cut back by 6 bases and J by 3 bases. The CDR3 totals 14 residues. CDR1 and CDR2 from the germline V gene are MRHNA and SNTAGT. CDR3 sequence (DNA): TGTGCCAGCAGGAAACTAGCGGGAGACTACGAGCAGTACTTC. This encodes CASRKLAGDYEQYF.

As regards this clone: A read error may produce the germline difference seen at one junction end. V gene TRBV19 combines with J gene TRBJ1-5; 7 bases align to TRBD1. Germline CDR1 is LNHDA and CDR2 is SQIVND (reference sequence). The length of the CDR3 is 15 residues. DNA for the CDR3: TGTGCCAGTAGTATCCGACAGGGTTATCATCAGCCCCAGAATTTT. It codes for CASSIRQGYHQPQNF.

This sequence joins TRBV6-1 and TRBJ2-2; 8 nucleotides line up with TRBD1. Trimming at V came to 1 base and at J to 4 bases, leaving 5 bases not matched to a gene. CDR1 and CDR2 (germline): MNHNS, SASEGT. This CDR3 is 16 amino acids long. CDR3 DNA sequence: TGTGCCAGCAGTGAAGGGCAGGGGGCGCCCACCGGGGAGCTGTTTTTT. Translation gives CASSEGQGAPTGELFF.

The chain employs TRBV25-1 and TRBJ2-1, with 10 positions matching TRBD1. V shed 4 bases and J 8 bases; nucleotides not matched to a gene: 8. CDR1 is MGHDK, CDR2 SYGVNS, per germline. The CDR3 is made up of 15 amino acids. The CDR3: CASSADRGLEDEQFF. Here the CDR3 DNA reads TGTGCCAGCAGTGCCGACAGGGGGCTTGAAGATGAGCAGTTCTTC.

This clone is medium-sized (0.01 to 0.1%) by share. The chain employs TRBV6-4 and TRBJ2-3; perhaps TRBD2 as D (6 bases). The CDR3 runs to 14 residues. Trimming shortened V by 2 bases and J by 4 bases, and 10 bases separated the two germline ends. The germline V gene has CDR1 MRHNA and CDR2 SNTAGT. Here the CDR3 reads CASSDGPGADTQYF. CDR3 DNA: TGTGCCAGCAGTGACGGTCCGGGGGCAGATACGCAGTATTTT.

The V and J genes are TRBV30 and TRBJ2-6; D may be TRBD2 (6 bases). The CDR3 is 16 amino acids. The germline gives CDR1 GTSNPN, CDR2 SVGIG (reference sequence). Trimming took off 5 bases at V and 0 bases at J, with 14 bases between the two ends. CDR3 bases: TGTGCCTGGTCCAGTTGGCGGGGCTCTGGGGCCAACGTCCTGACTTTC. Its translation: CAWSSWRGSGANVLTF.

The chain joins TRBV5-1 to TRBJ2-3; no firm D call. V was clipped by 0 bases and J by 2 bases, with 7 bases between them. Germline V gene data show CDR1 as SGHRS and CDR2 as YFSETQ. The CDR3 has 14 amino acids. The CDR3 is CASSLATDTDTQYF. The CDR3 nucleotides are TGCGCCAGCAGCTTGGCTACCGACACAGATACGCAGTATTTT.

The table lists this clone with a few counts. V is TRBV7-2 and J is TRBJ2-5; 10 nucleotides line up with TRBD1. Germline trimming cut 9 bases from V and 7 bases from J; bases unmatched to any gene: 8. This CDR3 has 13 amino acids. Germline V CDR1 and CDR2: SGHTA, FQGNSA. The CDR3 sequence: CASSPGQGRTQYF. In DNA form, the CDR3 reads TGTGCCAGTTCCCCGGGACAGGGGAGGACCCAGTACTTC.

The chain carries TRBV19 and TRBJ1-2; D is perhaps TRBD1 (6 bases). CDR1 is LNHDA, CDR2 SQIVND, per germline (reference sequence). This CDR3 is 12 amino acids long. V was clipped by 6 bases and J by 7 bases, with 12 bases between them. The CDR3 sequence: CASRGGQFGYTF. CDR3 DNA: TGTGCCAGTAGAGGAGGACAGTTTGGCTACACCTTC.

The rearrangement links TRBV19 to TRBJ2-2; TRBD2 matches at 7 bases. This CDR3 is built from 16 residues. Unmatched junction bases numbered 4, after V lost 3 bases and J lost 0 bases. Per the germline V gene, CDR1 is LNHDA and CDR2 is SQIVND (reference sequence). The CDR3 region is CASSIWLAANTGELFF. The CDR3 bases are TGTGCCAGTAGTATTTGGCTAGCGGCGAACACCGGGGAGCTGTTTTTT.

DNA of the CDR3: TGTGCCAGCAGGACAGGGGGTGGCTACACCTTC. It specifies CASRTGGGYTF. V is TRBV28 and J is TRBJ1-2; 9 positions match TRBD1. The trim removed 6 bases at V and 7 bases at J, leaving 0 bases unmatched. CDR3 length: 11 amino acids. CDR1 is MDHEN and CDR2 is SYDVKM in the germline V gene.

Of note for this clone: Other DNA sequences within the sample encode an identical CDR3. The chain has TRBV29-1 and TRBJ1-1, with a possible D match to TRBD1 (5 bases). The CDR3 spans 12 residues. V shed 6 bases and J shed 0 bases, with 8 bases lying between them. Per the germline V gene, CDR1 is SQVTM and CDR2 is ANQGSEA. The chain's CDR3 is CSVGHLNTEAFF. CDR3 nucleotide sequence: TGCAGCGTCGGACACCTGAACACTGAAGCTTTCTTT.

Only a few counts were recorded for this clone. The genes are TRBV7-2 and TRBJ1-1, with a tentative D call TRBD1 (6 bases). V lost 5 bases and J 7 bases, leaving 11 bases between the germline ends. Germline V gene lookup returns CDR1 SGHTA and CDR2 FQGNSA. This CDR3 region has 12 residues. Here the CDR3 reads CASSVQGGEAFF. As DNA, the CDR3 is TGTGCCAGCAGCGTACAGGGTGGTGAAGCTTTCTTT.

The chain has TRBV7-9 and TRBJ1-2, with TRBD1 identical over 8 bases. The CDR3 has 15 residues. Germline CDR1 reads SEHNR; CDR2 reads FQNEAQ (reference sequence). Germline trimming cut 2 bases from V and 3 bases from J; bases unmatched to any gene: 5. CDR3 sequence reads: CASSLIRDRHYGYTF. The CDR3 region has the DNA TGTGCCAGCAGCTTAATCCGGGACAGGCACTATGGCTACACCTTC.

The chain uses TRBV6-5 and TRBJ2-7, with TRBD1 identical over 8 bases. Unmatched junction bases numbered 7, after V lost 7 bases and J lost 5 bases. CDR3 length: 13 residues. Per the germline V gene, CDR1 is MNHEY and CDR2 is SVGAGI. The CDR3: CASKRGQGDEQYF. The DNA for the CDR3 is TGTGCCAGCAAGAGAGGACAGGGCGACGAGCAGTACTTC.

The chain links TRBV7-2 to TRBJ2-3; 12 positions agree with TRBD2. Germline CDR1 is SGHTA and CDR2 is FQGNSA. The CDR3 extends over 16 amino acids. V dropped 3 bases and J dropped 5; count of bases not matched to a gene: 6. The CDR3 DNA reads as TGTGCCAGCAGCTTTTCGCCACTAGCGGGGGGAGATACGCAGTATTTT. This translates into CASSFSPLAGGDTQYF.

The genes are TRBV5-5 and TRBJ1-5, with a tentative D call TRBD1 (5 bases). Looked up from germline, CDR1 is SGHKS and CDR2 is YYEKEE (reference sequence). The length of the CDR3 is 16 residues. The V end was cut by 1 base, the J end by 1 base, with 12 bases between. CDR3 sequence reads: CASSLRTQGSNQPQHF. In DNA form, the CDR3 reads TGTGCCAGCAGCTTGAGGACCCAGGGAAGCAATCAGCCCCAGCATTTT.

The chain joins TRBV30 to TRBJ2-1, with TRBD1 identical over 9 bases. J lost 2 bases, V lost 6 bases, and 8 bases had no gene match. CDR3 length equals 15 residues. Germline loops: CDR1 GTSNPN, CDR2 SVGIG (reference sequence). For the CDR3, the DNA is TGTGCCTGCAAAGCCGGGACAGGGACCTACAATGAGCAGTTCTTC. This sequence encodes CACKAGTGTYNEQFF.

The chain couples TRBV18 to TRBJ2-1; 7 bases line up with TRBD2. This CDR3 comprises 15 residues. Trimming at V came to 6 bases and at J to 6 bases, leaving 11 bases not matched to a gene. Germline loops: CDR1 KGHSH, CDR2 LQKENI. Here the CDR3 reads CASSEAPGGTNEQFF. CDR3 DNA: TGTGCCAGCTCCGAGGCCCCCGGGGGGACCAATGAGCAGTTCTTC.

The chain uses TRBV4-2 and TRBJ1-2; D possibly corresponds to TRBD1 (5 bases). Germline CDR1 and CDR2: LGHNA and YNFKEQ. The CDR3 contains 14 residues. V was cut by 0 bases and J by 2 bases, with 7 bases left in between. CDR3 in amino acids: CASSQDKGNYGYTF. CDR3 in DNA: TGTGCCAGCAGCCAAGATAAGGGGAACTATGGCTACACCTTC.

This chain links TRBV14 with TRBJ1-5; unclear D gene. Germline-derived CDR1 and CDR2 are SGHDN and FVKESK. Between the trimmed V and J ends, which lost 1 base and 7 bases, there was a span of 8 bases. This CDR3 is built from 13 residues. The CDR3: CASSQVRLQPQHF. For the CDR3, the DNA is TGTGCCAGCAGCCAAGTCAGATTACAGCCCCAGCATTTT.